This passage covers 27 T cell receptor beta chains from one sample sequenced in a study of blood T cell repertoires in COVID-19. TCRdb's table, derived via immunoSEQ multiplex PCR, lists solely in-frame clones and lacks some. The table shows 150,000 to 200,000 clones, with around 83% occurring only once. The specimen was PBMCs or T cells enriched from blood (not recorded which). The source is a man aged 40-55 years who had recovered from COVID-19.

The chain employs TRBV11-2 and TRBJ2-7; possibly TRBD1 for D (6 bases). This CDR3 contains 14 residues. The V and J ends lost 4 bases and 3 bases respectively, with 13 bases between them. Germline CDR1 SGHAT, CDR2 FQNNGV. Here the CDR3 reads CASSSLRGSYEQYF. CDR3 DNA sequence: TGTGCCAGCAGCTCCCTTAGGGGGAGCTACGAGCAGTACTTC.

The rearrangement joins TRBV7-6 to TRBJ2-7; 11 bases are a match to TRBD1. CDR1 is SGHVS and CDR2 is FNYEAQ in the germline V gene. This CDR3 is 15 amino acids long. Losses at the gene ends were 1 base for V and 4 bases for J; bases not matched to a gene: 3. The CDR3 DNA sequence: TGTGCCAGCAGCTTAGGCGGACAGGGGGCGTACGAGCAGTACTTC. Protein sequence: CASSLGGQGAYEQYF. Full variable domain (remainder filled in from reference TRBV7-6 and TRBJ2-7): GAGVSQSPRYKVTKRGQDVALRCDPISGHVSLYWYRQALGQGPEFLTYFNYEAQQDKSGLPNDRFSAERPEGSISTLTIQRTEQRDSAMYRCASSLGGQGAYEQYFGPGTRLTVT.

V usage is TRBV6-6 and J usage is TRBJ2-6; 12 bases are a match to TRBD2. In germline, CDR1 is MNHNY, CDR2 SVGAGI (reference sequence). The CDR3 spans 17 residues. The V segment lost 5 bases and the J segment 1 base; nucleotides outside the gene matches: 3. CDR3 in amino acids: CASSRLAGVSGANVLTF. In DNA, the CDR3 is TGTGCCAGCAGTCGACTAGCGGGAGTATCTGGGGCCAACGTCCTGACTTTC.

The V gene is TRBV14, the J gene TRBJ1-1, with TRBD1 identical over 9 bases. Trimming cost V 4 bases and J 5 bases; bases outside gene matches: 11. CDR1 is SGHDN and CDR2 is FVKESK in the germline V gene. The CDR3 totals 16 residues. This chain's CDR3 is CASSPRTGVGLTEAFF. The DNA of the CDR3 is TGTGCCAGCAGCCCTCGGACAGGGGTGGGTTTGACTGAAGCTTTCTTT.

CDR3: CASSRTISTDTQYF. The CDR3 region has the DNA TGTGCCAGCAGCCGGACTATCAGCACAGATACGCAGTATTTT. The chain employs TRBV6-5 and TRBJ2-3; D possibly corresponds to TRBD2 (6 bases). Trimming pared 6 bases from V and 0 bases from J, leaving 10 bases between. In germline, CDR1 is MNHEY, CDR2 SVGAGI. CDR3 length equals 14 residues.

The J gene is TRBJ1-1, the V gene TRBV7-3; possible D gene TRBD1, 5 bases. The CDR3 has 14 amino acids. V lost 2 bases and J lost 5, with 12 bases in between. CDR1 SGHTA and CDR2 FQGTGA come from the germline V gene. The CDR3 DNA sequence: TGTGCCAGCAGCTTAGTCAGGGCCACGACTGAAGCTTTCTTT. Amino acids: CASSLVRATTEAFF.

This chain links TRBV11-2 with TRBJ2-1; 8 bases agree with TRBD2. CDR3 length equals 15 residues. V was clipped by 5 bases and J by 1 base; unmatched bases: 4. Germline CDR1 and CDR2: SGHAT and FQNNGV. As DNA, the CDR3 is TGTGCCAGCAGCCCCGGGGGGGGGTCCTACAATGAGCAGTTCTTC. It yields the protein CASSPGGGSYNEQFF. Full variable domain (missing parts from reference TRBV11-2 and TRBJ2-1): EAGVAQSPRYKIIEKRQSVAFWCNPISGHATLYWYQQILGQGPKLLIQFQNNGVVDDSQLPKDRFSAERLKGVDSTLKIQPAKLEDSAVYLCASSPGGGSYNEQFFGPGTRLTVL.

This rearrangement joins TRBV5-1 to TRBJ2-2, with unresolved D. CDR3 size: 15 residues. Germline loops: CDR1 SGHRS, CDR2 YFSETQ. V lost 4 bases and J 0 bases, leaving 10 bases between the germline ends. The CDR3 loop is CASSRDNSNTGELFF. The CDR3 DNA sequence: TGCGCCAGCAGCAGAGACAATTCGAACACCGGGGAGCTGTTTTTT.

Here the CDR3 reads CASKTVLNTEAFF. The CDR3, as DNA: TGTGCCAGCAAGACAGTACTCAACACTGAAGCTTTCTTT. The rearrangement joins TRBV6-5 to TRBJ1-1; D perhaps matches TRBD1 (5 bases). The germline V gene encodes CDR1 MNHEY and CDR2 SVGAGI. This CDR3 has 13 amino acids. Trimming pared 7 bases from V and 2 bases from J, leaving 11 bases between.

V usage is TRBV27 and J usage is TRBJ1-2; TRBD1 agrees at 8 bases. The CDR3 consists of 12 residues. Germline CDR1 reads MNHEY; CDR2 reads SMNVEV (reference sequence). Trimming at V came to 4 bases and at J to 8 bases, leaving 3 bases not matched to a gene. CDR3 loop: CASSSTGEGYTF. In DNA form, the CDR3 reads TGTGCCAGCAGTTCGACAGGGGAGGGCTACACCTTC.

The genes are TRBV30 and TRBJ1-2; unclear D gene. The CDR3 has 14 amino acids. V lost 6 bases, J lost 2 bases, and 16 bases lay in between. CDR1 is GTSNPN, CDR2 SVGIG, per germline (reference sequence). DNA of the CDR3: TGTGCCTGTTTGGGCGGGTTTTCAAACTATGGCTACACCTTC. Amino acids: CACLGGFSNYGYTF.

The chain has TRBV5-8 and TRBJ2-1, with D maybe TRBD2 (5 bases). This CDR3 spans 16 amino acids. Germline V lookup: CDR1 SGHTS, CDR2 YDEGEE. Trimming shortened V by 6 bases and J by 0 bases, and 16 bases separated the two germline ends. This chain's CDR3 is CASNRFSGSSYNEQFF. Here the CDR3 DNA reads TGTGCCAGCAACCGATTCAGCGGTAGCTCCTACAATGAGCAGTTCTTC.

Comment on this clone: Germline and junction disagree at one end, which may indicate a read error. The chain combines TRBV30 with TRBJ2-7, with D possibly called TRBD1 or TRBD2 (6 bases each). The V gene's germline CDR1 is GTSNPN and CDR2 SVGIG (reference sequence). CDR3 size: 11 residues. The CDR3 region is CAGRTAYEQYF. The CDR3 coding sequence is TGTGCCGGGAGGACAGCCTACGAGCAGTACTTC. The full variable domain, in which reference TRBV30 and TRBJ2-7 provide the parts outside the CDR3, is SQTIHQWPATLVQPVGSPLSLECTVEGTSNPNLYWYRQAAGRGLQLLFYSVGIGQISSEVPQNLSASRPQDRQFILSSKKLLLSDSGFYLCAGRTAYEQYFGPGTRLTVT.

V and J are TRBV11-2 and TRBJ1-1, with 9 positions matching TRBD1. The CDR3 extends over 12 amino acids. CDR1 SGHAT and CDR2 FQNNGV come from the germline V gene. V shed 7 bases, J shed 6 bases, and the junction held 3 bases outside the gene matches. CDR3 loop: CASTDRGSEAFF. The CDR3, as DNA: TGTGCCAGCACGGACAGGGGCTCTGAAGCTTTCTTT.

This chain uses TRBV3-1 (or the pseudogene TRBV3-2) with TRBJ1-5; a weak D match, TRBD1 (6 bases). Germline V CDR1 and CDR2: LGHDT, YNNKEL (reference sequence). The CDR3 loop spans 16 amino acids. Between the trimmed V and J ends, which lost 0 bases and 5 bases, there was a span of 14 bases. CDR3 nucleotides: TGTGCCAGCAGCCAAGATAAACAGGACAGCGATCAGCCCCAGCATTTT. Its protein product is CASSQDKQDSDQPQHF.

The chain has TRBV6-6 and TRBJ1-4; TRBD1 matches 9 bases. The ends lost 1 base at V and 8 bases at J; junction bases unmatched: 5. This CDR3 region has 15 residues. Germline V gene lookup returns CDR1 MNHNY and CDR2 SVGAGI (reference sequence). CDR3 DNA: TGTGCCAGCAGTTACTTACAGGGGGCGGACGAAAAACTGTTTTTT. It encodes CASSYLQGADEKLFF.

The CDR3 coding sequence is TGTGCCACCTCCACCGGGACAGCGAATGGCTACACCTTC. As protein: CATSTGTANGYTF. J is TRBJ1-2 and V is TRBV15; 7 nucleotides align to TRBD1. Germline CDR1 reads LNHNV; CDR2 reads YYDKDF (reference sequence). CDR3 size: 13 residues. V lost 8 bases to trimming and J lost 6 bases; unmatched junction nucleotides: 9.

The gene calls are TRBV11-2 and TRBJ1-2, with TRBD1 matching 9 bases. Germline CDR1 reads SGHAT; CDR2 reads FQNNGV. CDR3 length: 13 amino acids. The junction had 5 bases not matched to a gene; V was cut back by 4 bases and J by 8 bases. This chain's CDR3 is CASSSGQGHGYTF. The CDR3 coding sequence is TGTGCCAGCAGCTCCGGACAGGGGCACGGCTACACCTTC.

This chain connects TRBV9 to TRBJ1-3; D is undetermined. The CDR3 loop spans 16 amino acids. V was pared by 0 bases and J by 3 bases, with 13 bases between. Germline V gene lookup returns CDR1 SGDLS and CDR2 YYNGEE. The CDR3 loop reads CASSVAPGGVGNTIYF. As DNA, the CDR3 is TGTGCCAGCAGCGTAGCCCCAGGCGGGGTTGGAAACACCATATATTTT.

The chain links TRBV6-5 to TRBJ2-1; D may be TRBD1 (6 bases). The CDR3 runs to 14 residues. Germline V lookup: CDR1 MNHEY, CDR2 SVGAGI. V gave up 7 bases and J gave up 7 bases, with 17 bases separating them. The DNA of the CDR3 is TGTGCCAGCACCCCCCCTCGGCAGGGGAATGAGCAGTTCTTC. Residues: CASTPPRQGNEQFF.

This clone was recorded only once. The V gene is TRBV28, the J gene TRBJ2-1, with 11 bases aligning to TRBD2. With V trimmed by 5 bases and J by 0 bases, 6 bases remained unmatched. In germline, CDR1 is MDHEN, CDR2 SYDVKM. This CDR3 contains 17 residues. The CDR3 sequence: CASSLGLAGPSYNEQFF. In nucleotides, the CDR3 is TGTGCCAGCAGTCTTGGACTAGCGGGCCCCTCCTACAATGAGCAGTTCTTC.

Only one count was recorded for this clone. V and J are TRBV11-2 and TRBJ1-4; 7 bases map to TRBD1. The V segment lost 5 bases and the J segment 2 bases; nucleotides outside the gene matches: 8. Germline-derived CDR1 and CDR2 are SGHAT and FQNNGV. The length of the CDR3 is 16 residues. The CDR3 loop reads CASSPRLDRTNEKLFF. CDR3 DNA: TGTGCCAGCAGCCCTCGATTGGACAGGACTAATGAAAAACTGTTTTTT.

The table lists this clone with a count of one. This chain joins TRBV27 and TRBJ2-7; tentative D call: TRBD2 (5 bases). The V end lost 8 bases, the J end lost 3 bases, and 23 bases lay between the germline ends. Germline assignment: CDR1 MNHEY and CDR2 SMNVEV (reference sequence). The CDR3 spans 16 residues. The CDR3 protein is CASSLEAAAPIYEQYF. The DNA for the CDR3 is TGTGCCAGCTCCCTGGAAGCGGCAGCCCCTATCTACGAGCAGTACTTC.

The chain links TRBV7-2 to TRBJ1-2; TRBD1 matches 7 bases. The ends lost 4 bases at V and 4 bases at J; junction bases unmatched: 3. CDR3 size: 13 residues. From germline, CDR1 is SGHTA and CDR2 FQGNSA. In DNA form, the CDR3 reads TGTGCCAGCAGCTCCGGGACAGTCTATGGCTACACCTTC. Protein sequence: CASSSGTVYGYTF.

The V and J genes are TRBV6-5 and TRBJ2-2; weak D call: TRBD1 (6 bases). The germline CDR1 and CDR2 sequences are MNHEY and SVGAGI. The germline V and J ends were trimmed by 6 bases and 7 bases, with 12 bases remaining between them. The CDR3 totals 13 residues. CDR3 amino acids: CASRLRGNGELFF. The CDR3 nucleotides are TGTGCCAGCAGGCTCAGGGGAAACGGGGAGCTGTTTTTT.

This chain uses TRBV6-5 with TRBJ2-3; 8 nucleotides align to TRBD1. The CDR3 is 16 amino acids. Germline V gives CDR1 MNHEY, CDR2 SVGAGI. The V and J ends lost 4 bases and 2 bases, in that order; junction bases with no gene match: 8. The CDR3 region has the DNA TGTGCCAGCAGTTGGACAGGGCGGTGGGACACAGATACGCAGTATTTT. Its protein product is CASSWTGRWDTDTQYF.

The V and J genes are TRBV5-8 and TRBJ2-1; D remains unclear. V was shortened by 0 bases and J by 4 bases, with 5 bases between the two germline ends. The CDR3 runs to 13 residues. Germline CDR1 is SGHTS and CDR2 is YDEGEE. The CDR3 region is CASSLVRYNEQFF. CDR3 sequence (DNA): TGTGCCAGCAGCTTGGTGAGATACAATGAGCAGTTCTTC.